These 29 T cell receptor beta chains originate from one sample sequenced in a study of blood T cell repertoires in COVID-19. Libraries were prepared by immunoSEQ multiplex PCR; TCRdb keeps only in-frame clonotypes and omits some of them. The repertoire holds approximately 240,000 clones, with 70% to 90% as singletons. The specimen sequenced was peripheral blood. Receptors were obtained from a young woman who had recovered from COVID-19.

Here the CDR3 reads CAPNPDSPNTGELFF. CDR3 nucleotide sequence: TGTGCCCCAAACCCTGACTCCCCGAACACCGGGGAGCTGTTTTTT. This chain links TRBV24-1 with TRBJ2-2; no clear D. Germline-derived CDR1 and CDR2 are KGHDR and SFDVKD. Trimming pared 12 bases from V and 0 bases from J, leaving 16 bases between. CDR3 size: 15 residues.

This rearrangement joins TRBV10-3 to TRBJ1-1; D gene unclear. The V and J ends lost 3 bases and 6 bases respectively, with 14 bases between them. The germline V gene has CDR1 ENHRY and CDR2 SYGVKD. The CDR3 is 14 residues long. The CDR3 nucleotides read TGTGCCATCAGTGACGGGATCAACGACGCTGAAGCTTTCTTT. Translating gives CAISDGINDAEAFF.

V and J are TRBV5-6 and TRBJ2-5, with 7 bases that match TRBD2. V dropped 2 bases and J dropped 5; count of bases not matched to a gene: 15. The CDR3 is 17 amino acids. Germline lookup yields CDR1 SGHDT and CDR2 YYEEEE. The CDR3 DNA reads as TGTGCCAGCAGCTTTGCGGGAGTGAAGTTGTCGGTCGAGACCCAGTACTTC. It codes for CASSFAGVKLSVETQYF.

In regard to this clone: The sample carries other DNA sequences with the same CDR3. The V and J genes are TRBV7-2 and TRBJ2-7, with D perhaps TRBD2 (5 bases). CDR1 SGHTA and CDR2 FQGNSA come from the germline V gene. The CDR3 is 15 amino acids. V lost 1 base and J lost 3, with 13 bases in between. CDR3 sequence: CASSLVGGYSYEQYF. The DNA for the CDR3 is TGTGCCAGCAGCTTAGTCGGCGGGTATAGCTACGAGCAGTACTTC.

The rearrangement uses TRBV27 and TRBJ2-7; TRBD2 is a possible D gene (6 bases). The CDR3 has 15 amino acids. Trimming left V 3 bases short and J 2 bases short, with 14 bases between. CDR1 and CDR2 (germline): MNHEY, SMNVEV (reference sequence). The CDR3 here is CASSFITGEAYEQYF. For the CDR3, the DNA is TGTGCCAGCAGTTTTATAACGGGAGAAGCCTACGAGCAGTACTTC.

Comment on this clone: The sample contains more than one DNA sequence encoding this CDR3. The V and J genes are TRBV19 and TRBJ1-4; no clear D gene. This CDR3 is 11 amino acids long. Germline CDR1 and CDR2: LNHDA and SQIVND (reference sequence). V shed 3 bases and J shed 8 bases, with 4 bases lying between them. The CDR3: CASSIGEKLFF. CDR3 sequence (DNA): TGTGCCAGTAGTATTGGCGAAAAACTGTTTTTT.

The rearrangement uses TRBV7-3 and TRBJ2-7, with TRBD2 matching over 15 bases. V lost 4 bases, J lost 6 bases, and 1 base stayed unmatched. The CDR3 runs 14 residues. Looked up from germline, CDR1 is SGHTA and CDR2 is FQGTGA. CDR3 region: CASSWGLAGGEQYF. CDR3 nucleotide sequence: TGTGCCAGCAGCTGGGGACTAGCGGGGGGCGAGCAGTACTTC. Full variable domain (rest looked up from reference TRBV7-3 and TRBJ2-7): GAGVSQTPSNKVTEKGKYVELRCDPISGHTALYWYRQSLGQGPEFLIYFQGTGAADDSGLPNDRFFAVRPEGSVSTLKIQRTERGDSAVYLCASSWGLAGGEQYFGPGTRLTVT.

The chain couples TRBV21-1 to TRBJ2-1; TRBD2 is the table's D call and was not checked against the DNA. TRBV21-1 is designated a pseudogene. The CDR3 spans 17 residues. CDR3 sequence reads: CARAGLAGGPTYNEQFF. CDR3 DNA sequence: TGTGCCAGGGCTGGACTAGCGGGAGGGCCTACTTACAATGAGCAGTTCTTC.

The chain employs TRBV5-6 and TRBJ2-5; D is undetermined. This CDR3 contains 14 residues. CDR1 is SGHDT, CDR2 YYEEEE, per germline. The germline V and J ends were trimmed by 0 bases and 2 bases, with 8 bases remaining between them. The CDR3 reads CASSLGHSQETQYF. Written as DNA, the CDR3 is TGTGCCAGCAGCTTGGGGCATTCACAAGAGACCCAGTACTTC.

The chain has TRBV6-6 and TRBJ1-2; 10 nucleotides line up with TRBD1. CDR3 length: 15 amino acids. Losses at the gene ends were 4 bases for V and 2 bases for J; bases not matched to a gene: 4. CDR1 MNHNY and CDR2 SVGAGI come from the germline V gene (reference sequence). CDR3 nucleotide sequence: TGTGCCAGCAGTTCACCGGGACAGGGGAACTATGGCTACACCTTC. This translates into CASSSPGQGNYGYTF.

The V call is TRBV19, the J call TRBJ1-1, with D perhaps TRBD1 (6 bases). This CDR3 contains 12 residues. Germline CDR1 and CDR2: LNHDA and SQIVND (reference sequence). Trimming took off 3 bases at V and 4 bases at J, with 6 bases between the two ends. In DNA, the CDR3 is TGTGCCAGTAGTATCAGGGGCACTGAAGCTTTCTTT. Amino acids: CASSIRGTEAFF. The full variable domain, its missing parts supplied by reference TRBV19 and TRBJ1-1, is DGGITQSPKYLFRKEGQNVTLSCEQNLNHDAMYWYRQDPGQGLRLIYYSQIVNDFQKGDIAEGYSVSREKKESFPLTVTSAQKNPTAFYLCASSIRGTEAFFGQGTRLTVV.

The chain recombines TRBV4-3 with TRBJ2-1; 9 nucleotides agree with TRBD2. Looked up from germline, CDR1 is LGHNA and CDR2 is YSLEER. V lost 0 bases and J lost 3; bases outside the gene matches: 6. This CDR3 comprises 17 residues. CDR3 protein: CASSQEGLAGVYNEQFF. The CDR3 bases are TGCGCCAGCAGCCAAGAGGGGTTAGCGGGAGTCTACAATGAGCAGTTCTTC.

This chain uses TRBV24-1 with TRBJ2-1, with D tentatively TRBD1 (5 bases). CDR1 is KGHDR and CDR2 is SFDVKD in the germline V gene. The CDR3 is 18 amino acids. Trimming pared 4 bases from V and 0 bases from J, leaving 18 bases between. The CDR3 DNA follows: TGTGCCACCAGTGACCCCCGTAGCAGGGCGAGCTCCTACAATGAGCAGTTCTTC. It yields the protein CATSDPRSRASSYNEQFF.

This chain joins TRBV29-1 and TRBJ1-1, with 7 bases fitting TRBD1. The CDR3 is 11 residues long. V lost 1 base to trimming and J lost 11 bases; unmatched junction nucleotides: 4. Germline loops: CDR1 SQVTM, CDR2 ANQGSEA. Written as DNA, the CDR3 is TGCAGCGTTGAAGGCGGACAGGACGCTTTCTTT. Amino acid sequence: CSVEGGQDAFF.

CDR3 nucleotide sequence: TGTGCCAGCAGCCAGACAGGGGGCCCGTCCGCTGAAGCTTTCTTT. Protein product: CASSQTGGPSAEAFF. This sequence joins TRBV6-5 and TRBJ1-1; TRBD1 agrees at 10 bases. Germline V gene data show CDR1 as MNHEY and CDR2 as SVGAGI. The CDR3 loop spans 15 amino acids. Losses at the gene ends were 6 bases for V and 6 bases for J; bases not matched to a gene: 10.

The V and J genes are TRBV13 and TRBJ1-5; the match to TRBD1 covers 7 bases. The CDR3 covers 16 residues. Trimming took 4 bases from V and 3 from J; bases not matched to a gene: 9. Germline lookup yields CDR1 PRHDT and CDR2 FYEKMQ (reference sequence). The CDR3 protein is CASSSLGDSDNQPQHF. CDR3 sequence (DNA): TGTGCCAGCAGCTCCTTAGGGGACAGCGACAATCAGCCCCAGCATTTT.

V usage is TRBV5-5 and J usage is TRBJ2-7; 8 positions agree with TRBD2. The CDR3 is made up of 15 amino acids. CDR1 is SGHKS, CDR2 YYEKEE, per germline (reference sequence). Trimming removed 4 bases from V and 3 bases from J; junction bases left unmatched: 9. As DNA, the CDR3 is TGTGCCAGCAGCCCTCAAGCGGGAGTTGTCTACGAGCAGTACTTC. Translating gives CASSPQAGVVYEQYF. The full variable domain, rest sourced from reference TRBV5-5 and TRBJ2-7, is DAGVTQSPTHLIKTRGQQVTLRCSPISGHKSVSWYQQVLGQGPQFIFQYYEKEERGRGNFPDRFSARQFPNYSSELNVNALLLGDSALYLCASSPQAGVVYEQYFGPGTRLTVT.

The chain uses TRBV4-2 and TRBJ2-7; tentatively, D is TRBD1 (6 bases). Germline loops: CDR1 LGHNA, CDR2 YNFKEQ. This CDR3 has 16 residues. With 0 bases removed from V and 3 bases from J, the gap between germline ends came to 15 bases. DNA of the CDR3: TGTGCCAGCAGCCAAGATCTGGACAGCTCTTTCTACGAGCAGTACTTC. Translation: CASSQDLDSSFYEQYF.

The gene calls are TRBV27 and TRBJ2-1, with 8 bases lining up with TRBD2. V shed 3 bases, J shed 8 bases, and the junction held 6 bases outside the gene matches. Looked up from germline, CDR1 is MNHEY and CDR2 is SMNVEV (reference sequence). CDR3 length equals 14 residues. CDR3: CASSFGGRSDEQFF. DNA of the CDR3: TGTGCCAGCAGTTTCGGCGGGAGGAGCGATGAGCAGTTCTTC.

The table lists this clone with a count of one. The chain couples TRBV28 to TRBJ1-1, with D unresolved. V dropped 1 base and J dropped 4 bases, with 7 bases sitting between them. CDR3 length: 13 amino acids. Germline V gene lookup returns CDR1 MDHEN and CDR2 SYDVKM. The chain's CDR3 is CASSLFGVTEAFF. The CDR3 coding sequence is TGTGCCAGCAGTTTATTCGGGGTCACTGAAGCTTTCTTT.

This chain connects TRBV5-1 to TRBJ2-5; TRBD2 agrees at 12 bases. Germline V gene data show CDR1 as SGHRS and CDR2 as YFSETQ. The trim removed 4 bases at V and 5 bases at J, leaving 6 bases unmatched. CDR3 length: 15 amino acids. The CDR3 is CASSRLAGVGETQYF. DNA of the CDR3: TGCGCCAGCAGCCGACTAGCGGGAGTTGGCGAGACCCAGTACTTC.

The CDR3 DNA follows: TGCGCCAGCAGCCAAGATCAGGCAGGGGTAGGCTACACCTTC. It encodes CASSQDQAGVGYTF. The chain has TRBV4-1 and TRBJ1-2, with D possibly matching TRBD1 (6 bases). V was cut by 0 bases and J by 8 bases, with 13 bases left in between. Germline V lookup: CDR1 MGHRA, CDR2 YSYEKL. The CDR3 runs to 14 residues.

There are a few counts of this clone. This chain joins TRBV7-9 and TRBJ1-3; no reliable D call. Trimming removed 1 base at V and 2 bases at J, with 6 bases between. The length of the CDR3 is 14 residues. CDR1 and CDR2 from the germline V gene are SEHNR and FQNEAQ (reference sequence). This CDR3 reads CASSLGRAGNTIYF. CDR3 nucleotide sequence: TGTGCCAGCAGCTTAGGGAGAGCTGGAAACACCATATATTTT.

The chain has TRBV19 and TRBJ2-1; D perhaps matches TRBD2 (6 bases). Deletions cut 4 bases from V and 2 bases from J, with 9 bases between. This CDR3 is built from 14 residues. Germline CDR1 LNHDA, CDR2 SQIVND (reference sequence). The CDR3 is CASSRGVTYNEQFF. The CDR3 nucleotides read TGTGCCAGTAGTAGGGGGGTCACCTACAATGAGCAGTTCTTC.

The count of this clone is one. This chain uses TRBV11-1 with TRBJ2-1; 10 bases agree with TRBD2. The CDR3 is 15 amino acids. Germline V lookup: CDR1 SGHAT, CDR2 FQDESV (reference sequence). After removal of 3 bases from V and 10 bases from J, the junction contained 9 bases not matched to a gene. This CDR3 is CASSFFSGRAGEQFF. CDR3 sequence (DNA): TGTGCCAGCAGCTTTTTCAGCGGGAGGGCCGGCGAGCAGTTCTTC.

V usage is TRBV11-2 and J usage is TRBJ2-7; 7 nucleotides match TRBD2. The germline CDR1 and CDR2 sequences are SGHAT and FQNNGV. V was clipped by 0 bases and J by 0 bases; unmatched bases: 11. The length of the CDR3 is 18 residues. The CDR3 spells CASSLDPEGGPSSYEQYF. DNA of the CDR3: TGTGCCAGCAGCTTAGATCCGGAGGGAGGGCCAAGCTCCTACGAGCAGTACTTC.

This chain links TRBV7-9 with TRBJ1-4; 8 bases are a match to TRBD1. The V and J ends lost 1 base and 8 bases, in that order; junction bases with no gene match: 6. Germline V gene data show CDR1 as SEHNR and CDR2 as FQNEAQ (reference sequence). The CDR3 consists of 15 residues. CDR3 protein: CASSLVAGGAEKLFF. The CDR3 DNA reads as TGTGCCAGCAGCTTAGTTGCAGGGGGCGCGGAAAAACTGTTTTTT. Looking up the rest from reference TRBV7-9 and TRBJ1-4 gives the full variable domain: DTGVSQNPRHKITKRGQNVTFRCDPISEHNRLYWYRQTLGQGPEFLTYFQNEAQLEKSRLLSDRFSAERPKGSFSTLEIQRTEQGDSAMYLCASSLVAGGAEKLFFGSGTQLSVL.

This clone was detected only once. The rearrangement uses TRBV29-1 and TRBJ2-1, with TRBD2 identical over 8 bases. This CDR3 comprises 15 residues. Germline CDR1 reads SQVTM; CDR2 reads ANQGSEA. J gave up 2 bases and V 3 bases, and 6 bases lay outside the gene matches. The CDR3 DNA reads as TGCAGCGTTGAGGGGGCTAGCGGGCCCTACAATGAGCAGTTCTTC. This gives the protein CSVEGASGPYNEQFF.

This chain connects TRBV30 to TRBJ1-2, with a weak D call TRBD1 (6 bases). The CDR3 is 13 amino acids. The germline gives CDR1 GTSNPN, CDR2 SVGIG (reference sequence). V lost 2 bases, J lost 4 bases, and 11 bases lay in between. Here the CDR3 DNA reads TGTGCCTGGAGTAACAGGGTCGGCTATGGCTACACCTTC. Residues: CAWSNRVGYGYTF.